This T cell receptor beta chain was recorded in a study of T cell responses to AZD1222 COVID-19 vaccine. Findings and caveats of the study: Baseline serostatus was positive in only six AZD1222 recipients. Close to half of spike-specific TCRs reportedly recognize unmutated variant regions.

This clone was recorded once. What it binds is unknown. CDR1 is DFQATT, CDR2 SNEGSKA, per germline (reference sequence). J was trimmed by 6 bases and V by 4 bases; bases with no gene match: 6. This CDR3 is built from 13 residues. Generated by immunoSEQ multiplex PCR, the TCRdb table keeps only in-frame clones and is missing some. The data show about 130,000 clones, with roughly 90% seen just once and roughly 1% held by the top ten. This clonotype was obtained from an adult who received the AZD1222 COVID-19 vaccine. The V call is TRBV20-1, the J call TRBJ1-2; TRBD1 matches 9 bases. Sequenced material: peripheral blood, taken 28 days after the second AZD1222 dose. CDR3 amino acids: CSAIEDRGDGYTF. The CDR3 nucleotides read TGCAGTGCTATTGAGGACAGGGGTGATGGCTACACCTTC.